A selection of T cell receptor beta chains follows, all from one sample in a study of cytomegalovirus exposure and HLA in healthy donors. This table comes from immunoSEQ multiplex PCR, and its TCRdb copy is limited to in-frame clones, with some not included. Seen here are 150,000 to 200,000 clones, about 80% observed once, and the top ten hold approximately 15%. Sequencing was carried out using PBMCs. The receptors stem from a woman in her thirties or forties in good health and CMV-seronegative. The CDR3 runs from the conserved cysteine through the conserved F or W. The order of the fields is clone size, V gene, D gene, J gene, CDR3 protein, CDR3 DNA. A D gene is named only where the DNA matches it firmly. Not all rows give a size; the values are once, few, many and, for expanded clones, a class.

abundance: once; v_gene: TRBV4-3; d_gene: NA; j_gene: TRBJ1-2; CDR3aa: CASSQDGSGAPYGYTF; CDR3nt: TGCGCCAGCAGCCAAGATGGTTCGGGAGCGCCCTATGGCTACACCTTC
abundance: NA; v_gene: TRBV9; d_gene: TRBD1; j_gene: TRBJ2-5; CDR3aa: CASSVTGTGGAWETQYF; CDR3nt: TGTGCCAGCAGCGTTACCGGGACAGGGGGCGCCTGGGAGACCCAGTACTTC
abundance: NA; v_gene: TRBV10-3; d_gene: NA; j_gene: TRBJ1-6; CDR3aa: CAISDRVSNSPLHF; CDR3nt: TGTGCCATCAGTGACAGGGTGAGTAATTCACCCCTCCACTTT
abundance: NA; v_gene: TRBV7-8; d_gene: TRBD1; j_gene: TRBJ1-5; CDR3aa: CASSLAGTGGNQPQHF; CDR3nt: TGTGCCAGCAGCTTAGCTGGGACAGGGGGCAATCAGCCCCAGCATTTT
abundance: NA; v_gene: TRBV19; d_gene: NA; j_gene: TRBJ2-3; CDR3aa: CASSRSGDLLGTDTQYF; CDR3nt: TGTGCCAGTAGTCGTTCGGGAGACCTCCTCGGGACAGATACGCAGTATTTT
abundance: once; v_gene: TRBV28; d_gene: NA; j_gene: TRBJ1-6; CDR3aa: CASYRTNSPLHF; CDR3nt: TGTGCCAGCTACAGGACCAATTCACCCCTCCACTTT
abundance: NA; v_gene: TRBV7-8; d_gene: NA; j_gene: TRBJ2-1; CDR3aa: CASSLGPNNEQFF; CDR3nt: TGTGCCAGCAGCTTAGGTCCTAACAATGAGCAGTTCTTC
abundance: few; v_gene: TRBV7-2; d_gene: NA; j_gene: TRBJ1-2; CDR3aa: CASSVTASRGYTF; CDR3nt: TGTGCCAGCAGCGTGACAGCCTCCCGTGGCTACACCTTC
abundance: NA; v_gene: TRBV4-2; d_gene: NA; j_gene: TRBJ2-1; CDR3aa: CASSQGPRASSYNEQFF; CDR3nt: TGTGCCAGCAGCCAAGGCCCCAGGGCCAGCTCCTACAATGAGCAGTTCTTC
abundance: NA; v_gene: TRBV15; d_gene: NA; j_gene: TRBJ2-7; CDR3aa: CVTSKAEAGYEQYF; CDR3nt: TGTGTCACCAGCAAAGCGGAGGCCGGGTACGAGCAGTACTTC
abundance: NA; v_gene: TRBV29-1; d_gene: NA; j_gene: TRBJ2-7; CDR3aa: CSVRQGPYEQYF; CDR3nt: TGCAGCGTTCGGCAGGGTCCCTACGAGCAGTACTTC
abundance: NA; v_gene: TRBV9; d_gene: NA; j_gene: TRBJ2-2; CDR3aa: CASTDSLNTGELFF; CDR3nt: TGTGCCAGCACCGACAGCCTAAACACCGGGGAGCTGTTTTTT
abundance: NA; v_gene: TRBV19; d_gene: TRBD1; j_gene: TRBJ1-1; CDR3aa: CASRRGTGGRNTEAFF; CDR3nt: TGTGCCAGTAGACGAGGGACAGGGGGGCGGAACACTGAAGCTTTCTTT